This T cell receptor beta chain was identified in a study of beta chain features in type 1 diabetes. The study, taken as a whole, reports: Significant though moderate, a shortening of TCRB CDR3s appeared in all four CD4+ subsets of Type 1 diabetes patients.

Expressed TCRB transcripts got sequenced, as all isolated RNA was reverse transcribed. Clones were sequenced by immunoSEQ multiplex PCR, and TCRdb holds only the in-frame ones, with some missing. The table includes 120,000 or so clones, 17% detected once. With regard to this clone: The antigen is undetermined.

V was pared by 3 bases and J by 11 bases, with 13 bases between. The CDR3 extends over 13 amino acids. The V gene's germline CDR1 is MDHEN and CDR2 SYDVKM. The chain has TRBV28 and TRBJ1-4; TRBD1 might be the D (5 bases). The specimen was central memory CD4+ T cells from blood. This sequence was found in a man in his late teens or twenties with type 1 diabetes. CDR3 coding DNA: TGTGCCAGCAGTTTCTCCTTACAGGAGAAACTGTTTTTT. The encoded protein is CASSFSLQEKLFF.